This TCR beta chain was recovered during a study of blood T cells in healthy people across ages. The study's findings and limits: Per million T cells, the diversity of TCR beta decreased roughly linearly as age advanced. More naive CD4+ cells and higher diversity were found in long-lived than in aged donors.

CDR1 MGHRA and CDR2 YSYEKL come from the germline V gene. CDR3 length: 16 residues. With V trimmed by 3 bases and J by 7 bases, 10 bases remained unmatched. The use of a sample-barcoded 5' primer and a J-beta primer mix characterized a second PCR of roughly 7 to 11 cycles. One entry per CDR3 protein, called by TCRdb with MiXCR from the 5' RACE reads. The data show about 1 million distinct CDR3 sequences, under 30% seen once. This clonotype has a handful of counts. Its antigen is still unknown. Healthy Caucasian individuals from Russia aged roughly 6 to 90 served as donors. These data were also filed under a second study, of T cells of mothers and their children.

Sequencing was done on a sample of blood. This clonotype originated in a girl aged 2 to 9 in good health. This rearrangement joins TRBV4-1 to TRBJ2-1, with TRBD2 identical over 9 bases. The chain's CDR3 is CASSHPLAGIDNEQFF. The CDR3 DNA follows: TGCGCCAGCAGCCATCCTCTAGCGGGGATAGATAATGAGCAGTTCTTC.